These T cell receptor beta chains were read from a single sample in a study of beta chain features in type 1 diabetes. Here immunoSEQ multiplex PCR was the method, and the copy in TCRdb shows in-frame clones only, minus some. This repertoire shows around 310,000 clones, around 10% found once; its top ten account for roughly 0.014%. The sample consisted of naive CD4+ T cells from blood. Source of these receptors: a woman aged 30 to 39 in good health. Each CDR3 is given without its conserved first and last residue. D genes are given only for firm matches. Clone sizes are given selectively: once, few, many, or a class where the clone is expanded.

TRBV10-3	TRBJ2-1	-	-	AISPRDNEQF
TRBV25-1	TRBJ1-5	-	-	ASSESGGPNQPQH
TRBV19	TRBJ2-1	few	TRBD2	ASSGSSGNSYNEQF
TRBV4-2	TRBJ1-1	-	-	ASSQMTGRSTEAF
TRBV6-8	TRBJ2-5	few	TRBD1	ASSYSADRAQETQY
TRBV9	TRBJ2-2	-	TRBD1	ASSVAQGAVGELF
TRBV25-1	TRBJ1-2	-	TRBD1	ASSPRGTGGYGYT
TRBV9	TRBJ1-2	-	-	ASSPQTATNYGYT
TRBV5-1	TRBJ2-2	-	TRBD1	ASSPGQAGELF
TRBV18	TRBJ2-2	-	TRBD1	ASPQGVNTGELF
TRBV27	TRBJ2-1	few	TRBD2	ASSLKSSGNWNEQF
TRBV30	TRBJ2-7	-	TRBD2	AFSGITYEQY
TRBV7-9	TRBJ2-7	few	TRBD2	ASSSWGASGTDYEQY
TRBV27	TRBJ2-3	-	TRBD1	ASSLRRDRGSDTQY
TRBV19	TRBJ1-2	-	-	ASSRGNFYGYT
TRBV9	TRBJ2-2	few	-	ASTIGLAETGELF
TRBV6-5	TRBJ2-7	few	-	ASSQGLGGEQY
TRBV7-9	TRBJ2-3	-	TRBD2	ASSLGSGDSTDTQY
TRBV10-3	TRBJ2-1	-	TRBD2	AAGTSVPNEQF
TRBV27	TRBJ2-2	few	-	ASSSRGTLNTGELF
TRBV29-1	TRBJ2-7	few	-	SVESPGSWGEQY
TRBV10-3	TRBJ1-4	-	-	AISEPYTGDEKLF
TRBV5-1	TRBJ2-7	few	TRBD2	ASSLELAGDEQY
TRBV6-1	TRBJ2-5	few	-	ASSEGSQETQY
TRBV7-2	TRBJ2-1	few	TRBD2	ASSQRTSGSYNEQF
TRBV10-3	TRBJ2-7	-	-	AIGSAREQY
TRBV5-1	TRBJ2-1	few	-	ASSLGAGDNEQF
TRBV7-9	TRBJ1-4	few	TRBD1	ASSLGDRVDEKLF
TRBV2	TRBJ1-2	-	-	ASSGQSSGGYT
TRBV4-3	TRBJ2-7	-	-	ASSQVGGAGPYEQY
TRBV9	TRBJ2-3	-	TRBD2	ASSVRSSGRGTDTQY
TRBV19	TRBJ2-7	-	TRBD2	ASSRAGGSYEQY
TRBV27	TRBJ2-1	few	TRBD2	ASSKLTSGTYNEQF
TRBV7-2	TRBJ2-5	few	-	ASSSRAEETQY
TRBV7-2	TRBJ2-1	-	-	ASSSTGLNEQF
TRBV5-4	TRBJ2-1	-	TRBD2	ASSPWEGKVNEQF
TRBV28	TRBJ2-1	-	TRBD2	ASSSHPKLAAIYNEQF
TRBV28	TRBJ2-1	-	TRBD2	ASSPHSGRAYEQF
TRBV30	TRBJ1-2	-	TRBD1	ASTGAHYGYT
TRBV10-3	TRBJ2-7	few	-	AITEVLSYEQY